The clone carrying this T cell receptor (beta chain) showed up just a few times. TCR libraries were built from 500 to 550 ng of total RNA by linear amplification. TCRdb reprocessed the reads via MiXCR and lists one record per CDR3 protein. This sample carries approximately 180,000 distinct CDR3 sequences, about four fifths of them seen once, and the ten largest clones take 2% to 2.5%. This entry belongs to a study of healthy donors' naive CD4 and CD8 T cells. Sequences were obtained from naive CD4+ and CD8+ T cells sorted from blood, pooled from several donors. This TCR was sampled from a pool of human donors in good health; the sample pools cells from several healthy donors.

The CDR3 reads CSVVGRGATEAFF. CDR3 DNA: TGCAGCGTTGTAGGCAGAGGGGCCACTGAAGCTTTCTTT. The rearrangement links TRBV29-1 to TRBJ1-1, with a weak D call TRBD1 (5 bases). This CDR3 is built from 13 residues. Trimming took off 4 bases at V and 4 bases at J, with 13 bases between the two ends. Germline CDR1 is SQVTM and CDR2 is ANQGSEA.